Following are 8 T cell receptor beta chains from one sample sequenced in a study of blood T cell repertoires in COVID-19. This table comes from immunoSEQ multiplex PCR, and its TCRdb copy is limited to in-frame clones, with some not included. The repertoire holds about 300,000 clones, with roughly 88% as singletons. The material sequenced was peripheral blood. These receptors were obtained from a young man with active or convalescent COVID-19.

This sequence joins TRBV5-5 and TRBJ1-2, with D possibly TRBD1 on 6 matching bases. CDR3 size: 18 residues. CDR1 is SGHKS, CDR2 YYEKEE, per germline (reference sequence). Trimming removed 0 bases at V and 0 bases at J, with 18 bases between. The CDR3: CASSLAPPRTATNYGYTF. The CDR3 DNA reads as TGTGCCAGCAGCTTGGCGCCCCCTCGGACAGCGACTAACTATGGCTACACCTTC.

The chain joins TRBV12-3 or TRBV12-4 to TRBJ2-3; 7 bases map to TRBD2. Trimming at V came to 3 bases and at J to 12 bases, leaving 9 bases not matched to a gene. The length of the CDR3 is 13 residues. The CDR3 protein is CASSFLRTSLQYF. In nucleotides, the CDR3 is TGTGCCAGCAGTTTTCTTAGGACTAGTCTCCAGTATTTT.

This chain joins TRBV5-4 and TRBJ1-1; D not certain. The V end was cut by 6 bases, the J end by 1 base, with 10 bases between. Germline V gene lookup returns CDR1 SGHNT and CDR2 YYREEE (reference sequence). The CDR3 sequence is 13 residues long. The CDR3 sequence: CASIRRGNTEAFF. In nucleotides, the CDR3 is TGTGCCAGCATCCGACGCGGGAACACTGAAGCTTTCTTT.

This sequence joins TRBV15 and TRBJ1-2; D might be TRBD1 (6 bases). The CDR3 extends over 14 amino acids. The germline gives CDR1 LNHNV, CDR2 YYDKDF (reference sequence). The V end was cut by 1 base, the J end by 3 bases, with 9 bases between. The CDR3 DNA sequence: TGTGCCACCAGCAGAGTCAGGGGCGACTATGGCTACACCTTC. Amino acids: CATSRVRGDYGYTF.

This chain connects TRBV6-5 to TRBJ2-7; 8 bases map to TRBD1. Germline V gives CDR1 MNHEY, CDR2 SVGAGI. V shed 6 bases and J 3 bases; nucleotides not matched to a gene: 10. The CDR3 loop spans 15 amino acids. CDR3 residues: CASSGRQGRDYEQYF. DNA of the CDR3: TGTGCCAGCAGCGGAAGACAGGGGCGGGACTACGAGCAGTACTTC.

Turning to this clone: Sequence at one end of the junction differs from germline and may be a read error. The rearrangement uses TRBV9 and TRBJ2-1; 8 nucleotides agree with TRBD1. The CDR3 spans 15 residues. Germline values: CDR1 SGDLS, CDR2 YYNGEE. CDR3 bases: TGTGCCAGCAGCGAAGGAACTAAGGCAGGGGACAGGTCGGTCTTC. It is translated as CASSEGTKAGDRSVF.

This chain joins TRBV19 and TRBJ1-4, with 8 nucleotides matching TRBD1. The CDR3 totals 14 residues. CDR1 LNHDA and CDR2 SQIVND come from the germline V gene (reference sequence). Trimming removed 6 bases from V and 6 bases from J; junction bases left unmatched: 6. CDR3 nucleotide sequence: TGTGCCAGTAGATACGGACAGGGCCATGAAAAACTGTTTTTT. Translated: CASRYGQGHEKLFF.

CDR3 nucleotide sequence: TGTGCCGTGGATGGAGGACAGACCTCCTACGAGCAGTACTTC. Its protein product is CAVDGGQTSYEQYF. The rearrangement links TRBV2 to TRBJ2-7, with D perhaps matching TRBD1 (6 bases). Germline values: CDR1 SNHLY, CDR2 FYNNEI. Trimming stripped 11 bases from V and 0 bases from J, with 17 bases between. The CDR3 is 14 residues long.